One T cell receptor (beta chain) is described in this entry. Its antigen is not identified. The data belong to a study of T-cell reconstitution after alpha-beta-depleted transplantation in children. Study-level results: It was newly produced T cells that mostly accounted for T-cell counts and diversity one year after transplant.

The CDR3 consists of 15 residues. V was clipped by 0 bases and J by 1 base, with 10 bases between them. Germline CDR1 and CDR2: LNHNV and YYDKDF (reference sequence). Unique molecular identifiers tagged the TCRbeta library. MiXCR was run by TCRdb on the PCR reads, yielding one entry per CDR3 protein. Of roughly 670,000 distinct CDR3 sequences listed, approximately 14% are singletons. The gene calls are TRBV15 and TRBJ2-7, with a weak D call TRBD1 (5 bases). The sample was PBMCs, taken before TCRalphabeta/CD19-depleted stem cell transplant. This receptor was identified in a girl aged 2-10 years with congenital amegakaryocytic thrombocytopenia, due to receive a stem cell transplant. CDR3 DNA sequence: TGTGCCACCAGCAGAGATAGGGGCCCTTCCTACGAGCAGTACTTC. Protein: CATSRDRGPSYEQYF. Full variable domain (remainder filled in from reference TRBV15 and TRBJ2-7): DAMVIQNPRYQVTQFGKPVTLSCSQTLNHNVMYWYQQKSSQAPKLLFHYYDKDFNNEADTPDNFQSRRPNTSFCFLDIRSPGLGDTAMYLCATSRDRGPSYEQYFGPGTRLTVT.